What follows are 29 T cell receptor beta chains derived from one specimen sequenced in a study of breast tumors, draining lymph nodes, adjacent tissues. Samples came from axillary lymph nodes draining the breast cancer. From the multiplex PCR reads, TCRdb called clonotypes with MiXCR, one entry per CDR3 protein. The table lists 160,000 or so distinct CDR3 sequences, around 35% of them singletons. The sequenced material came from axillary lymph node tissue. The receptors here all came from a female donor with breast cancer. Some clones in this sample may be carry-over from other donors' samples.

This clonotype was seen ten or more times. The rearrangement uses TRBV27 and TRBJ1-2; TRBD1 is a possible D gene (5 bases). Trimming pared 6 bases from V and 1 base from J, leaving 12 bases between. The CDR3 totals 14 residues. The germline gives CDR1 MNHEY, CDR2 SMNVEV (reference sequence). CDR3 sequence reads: CASSSGPSNYGYTF. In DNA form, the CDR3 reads TGTGCCAGCAGCTCAGGGCCGAGTAACTATGGCTACACCTTC.

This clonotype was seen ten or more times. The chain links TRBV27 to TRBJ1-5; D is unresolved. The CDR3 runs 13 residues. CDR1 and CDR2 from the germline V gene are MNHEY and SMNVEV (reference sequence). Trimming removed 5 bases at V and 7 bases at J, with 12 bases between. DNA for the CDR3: TGTGCCAGCAGTCCCACTAGGAGGCAGCCCCAGCATTTT. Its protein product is CASSPTRRQPQHF.

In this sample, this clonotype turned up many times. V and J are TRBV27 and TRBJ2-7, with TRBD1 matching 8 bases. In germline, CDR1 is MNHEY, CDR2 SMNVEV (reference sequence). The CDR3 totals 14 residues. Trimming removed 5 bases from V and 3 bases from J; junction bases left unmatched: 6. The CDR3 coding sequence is TGTGCCAGCAGTCGGACAGGGCCGTACTACGAGCAGTACTTC. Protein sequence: CASSRTGPYYEQYF.

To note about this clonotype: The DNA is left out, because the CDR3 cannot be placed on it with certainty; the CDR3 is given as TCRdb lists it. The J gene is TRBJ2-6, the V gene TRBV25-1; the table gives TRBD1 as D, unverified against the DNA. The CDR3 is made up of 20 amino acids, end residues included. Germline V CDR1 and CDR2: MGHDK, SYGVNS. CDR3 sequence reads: CASTHGDTQHFGDGANVLTF.

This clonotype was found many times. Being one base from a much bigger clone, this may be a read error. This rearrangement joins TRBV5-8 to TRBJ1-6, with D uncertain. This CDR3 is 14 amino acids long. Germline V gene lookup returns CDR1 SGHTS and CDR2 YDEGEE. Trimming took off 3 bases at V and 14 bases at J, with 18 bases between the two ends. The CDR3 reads CASSYGSPPNTLHF. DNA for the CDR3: TGTGCCAGCAGCTACGGGTCGCCCCCTAACACCCTCCACTTT. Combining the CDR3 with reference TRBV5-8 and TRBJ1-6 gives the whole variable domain EAGVTQSPTHLIKTRGQQATLRCSPISGHTSVYWYQQALGLGLQFLLWYDEGEERNRGNFPPRFSGRQFPNYSSELNVNALELEDSALYLCASSYGSPPNTLHFGNGTRLTVT.

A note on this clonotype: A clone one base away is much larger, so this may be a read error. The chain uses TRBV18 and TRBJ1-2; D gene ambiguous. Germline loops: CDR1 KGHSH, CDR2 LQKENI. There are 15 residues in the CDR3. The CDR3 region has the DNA TGTGCCAGCTCCCCGGAGGCAGACTACGGCTATGGCCACACCTTC. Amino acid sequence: CASSPEADYGYGHTF.

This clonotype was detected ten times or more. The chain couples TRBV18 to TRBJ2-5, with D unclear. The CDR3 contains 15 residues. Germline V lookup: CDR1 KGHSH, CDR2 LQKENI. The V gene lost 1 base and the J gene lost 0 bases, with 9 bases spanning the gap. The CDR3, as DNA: TGTGCCAGCTCACCACGGGGTTCGTACCAAGAGACCCAGTACTTC. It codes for CASSPRGSYQETQYF.

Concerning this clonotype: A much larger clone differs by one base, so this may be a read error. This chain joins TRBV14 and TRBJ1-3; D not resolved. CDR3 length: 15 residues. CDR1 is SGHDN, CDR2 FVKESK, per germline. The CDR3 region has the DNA TGTGCCAGCAGCCAGGGGAGGGAGGCAGGAAGCACCATATATTTT. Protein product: CASSQGREAGSTIYF.

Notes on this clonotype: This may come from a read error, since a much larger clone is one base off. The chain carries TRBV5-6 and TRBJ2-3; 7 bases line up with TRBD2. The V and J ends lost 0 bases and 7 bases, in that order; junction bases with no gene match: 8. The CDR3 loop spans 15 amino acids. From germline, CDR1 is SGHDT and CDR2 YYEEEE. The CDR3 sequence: CASSLVLGGLNTQYF. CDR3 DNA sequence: TGTGCCAGCAGCTTGGTTCTCGGGGGGTTAAATACGCAGTATTTT.

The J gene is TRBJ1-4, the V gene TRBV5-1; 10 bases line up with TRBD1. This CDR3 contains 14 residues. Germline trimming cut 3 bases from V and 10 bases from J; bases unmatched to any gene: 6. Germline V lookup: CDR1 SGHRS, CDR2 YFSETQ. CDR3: CASSSRDRGPKLFF. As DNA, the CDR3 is TGCGCCAGCAGCTCCCGGGACAGGGGCCCAAAACTGTTTTTT. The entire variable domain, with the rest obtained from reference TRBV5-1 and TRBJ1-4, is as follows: KAGVTQTPRYLIKTRGQQVTLSCSPISGHRSVSWYQQTPGQGLQFLFEYFSETQRNKGNFPGRFSGRQFSNSRSEMNVSTLELGDSALYLCASSSRDRGPKLFFGSGTQLSVL.

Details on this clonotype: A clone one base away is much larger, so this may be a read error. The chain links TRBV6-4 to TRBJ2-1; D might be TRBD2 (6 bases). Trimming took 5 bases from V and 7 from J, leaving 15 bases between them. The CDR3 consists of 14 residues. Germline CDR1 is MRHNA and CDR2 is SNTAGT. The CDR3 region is CASSQPTRSNEQFF. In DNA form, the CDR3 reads TGTGCCAGCAGTCAGCCGACTAGGTCGAATGAGCAGTTCTTC.

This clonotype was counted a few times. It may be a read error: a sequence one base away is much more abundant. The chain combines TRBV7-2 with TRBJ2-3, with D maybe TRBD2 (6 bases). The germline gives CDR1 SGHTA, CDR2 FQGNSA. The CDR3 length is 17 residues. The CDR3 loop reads CASSLVLADPRGDPQYF. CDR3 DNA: TGTGCCAGCAGCTTAGTCTTAGCGGACCCTCGGGGAGATCCGCAGTATTTT.

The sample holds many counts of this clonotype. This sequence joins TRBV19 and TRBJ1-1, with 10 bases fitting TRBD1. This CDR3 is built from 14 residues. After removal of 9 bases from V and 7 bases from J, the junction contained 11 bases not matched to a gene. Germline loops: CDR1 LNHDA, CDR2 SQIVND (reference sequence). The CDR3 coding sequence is TGTGCCAGCGGAGTCGGGACAGGGGTCGTTGAAGCTTTCTTT. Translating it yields CASGVGTGVVEAFF.

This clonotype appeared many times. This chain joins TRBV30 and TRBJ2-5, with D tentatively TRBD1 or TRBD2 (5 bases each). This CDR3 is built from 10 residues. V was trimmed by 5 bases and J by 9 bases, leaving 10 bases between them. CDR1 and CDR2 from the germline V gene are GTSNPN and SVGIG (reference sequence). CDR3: CAWGPGPQYF. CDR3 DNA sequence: TGTGCCTGGGGTCCGGGACCCCAGTACTTC.

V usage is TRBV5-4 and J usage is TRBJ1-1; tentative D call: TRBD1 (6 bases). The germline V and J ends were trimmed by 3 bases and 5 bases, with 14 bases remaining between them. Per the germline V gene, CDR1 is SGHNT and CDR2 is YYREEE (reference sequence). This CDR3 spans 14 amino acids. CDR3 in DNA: TGTGCCAGCAGCTGGGGGCTGGGAGGGACTGAAGCTTTCTTT. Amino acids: CASSWGLGGTEAFF.

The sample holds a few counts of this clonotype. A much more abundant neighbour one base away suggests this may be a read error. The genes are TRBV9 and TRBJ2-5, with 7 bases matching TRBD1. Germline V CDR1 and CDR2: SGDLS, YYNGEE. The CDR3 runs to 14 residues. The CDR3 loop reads CAGSVWDRQETQYF. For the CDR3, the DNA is TGTGCCGGCAGCGTTTGGGACAGACAAGAGACCCAGTACTTC.

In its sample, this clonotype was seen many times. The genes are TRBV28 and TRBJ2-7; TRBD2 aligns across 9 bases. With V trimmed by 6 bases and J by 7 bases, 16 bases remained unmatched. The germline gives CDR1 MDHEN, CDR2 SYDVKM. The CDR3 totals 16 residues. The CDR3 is CASSQGLATDWGEQYF. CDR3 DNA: TGTGCCAGCAGCCAGGGACTAGCCACCGATTGGGGTGAGCAGTACTTC.

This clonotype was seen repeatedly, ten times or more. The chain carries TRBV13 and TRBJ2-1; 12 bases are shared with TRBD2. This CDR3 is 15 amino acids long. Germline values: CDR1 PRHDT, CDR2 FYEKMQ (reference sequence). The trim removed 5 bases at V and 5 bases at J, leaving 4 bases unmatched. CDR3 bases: TGTGCCAGCAGCCGCCGGACTAGCGGGAACAATGAGCAGTTCTTC. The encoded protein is CASSRRTSGNNEQFF.

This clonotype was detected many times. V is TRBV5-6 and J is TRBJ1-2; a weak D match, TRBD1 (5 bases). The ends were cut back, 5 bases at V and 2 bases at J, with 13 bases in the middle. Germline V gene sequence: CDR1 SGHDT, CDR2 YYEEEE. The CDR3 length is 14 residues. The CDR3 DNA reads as TGTGCCAGCAGGCCCGGGACGGTCAACTATGGCTACACCTTC. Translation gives CASRPGTVNYGYTF.

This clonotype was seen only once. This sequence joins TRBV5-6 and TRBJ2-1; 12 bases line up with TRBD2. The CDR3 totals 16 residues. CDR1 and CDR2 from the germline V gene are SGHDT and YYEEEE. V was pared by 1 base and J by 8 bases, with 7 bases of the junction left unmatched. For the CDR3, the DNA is TGTGCCAGCAGCTTGTATAGGACTAGCGGGATCGATGAGCAGTTCTTC. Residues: CASSLYRTSGIDEQFF.

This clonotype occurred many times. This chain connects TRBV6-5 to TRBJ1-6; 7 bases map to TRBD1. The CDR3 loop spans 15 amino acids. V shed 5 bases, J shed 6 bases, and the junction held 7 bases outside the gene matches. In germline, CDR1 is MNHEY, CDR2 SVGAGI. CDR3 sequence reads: CASSNPQGINSPLHF. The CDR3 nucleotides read TGTGCCAGCAGTAATCCACAGGGGATTAATTCACCCCTCCACTTT.

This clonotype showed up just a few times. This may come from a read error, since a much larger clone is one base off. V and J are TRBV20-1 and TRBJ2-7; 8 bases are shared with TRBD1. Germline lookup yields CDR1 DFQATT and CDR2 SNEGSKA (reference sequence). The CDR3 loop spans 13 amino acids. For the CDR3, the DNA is TGCAGTGCTAGAGAGACAGGGGCCTACGCGCAGTACTTC. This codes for CSARETGAYAQYF.

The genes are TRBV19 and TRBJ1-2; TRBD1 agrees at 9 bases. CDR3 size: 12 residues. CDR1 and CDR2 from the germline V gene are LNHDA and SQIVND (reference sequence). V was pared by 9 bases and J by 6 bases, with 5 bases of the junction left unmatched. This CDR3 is CASNRGQNGYTF. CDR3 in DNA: TGTGCCAGCAACAGGGGGCAAAATGGCTACACCTTC.

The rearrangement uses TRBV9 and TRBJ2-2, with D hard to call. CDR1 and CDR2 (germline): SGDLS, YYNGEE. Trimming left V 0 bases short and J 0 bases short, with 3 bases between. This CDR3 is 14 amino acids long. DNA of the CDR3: TGTGCCAGCAGCGTAGACCCGAACACCGGGGAGCTGTTTTTT. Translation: CASSVDPNTGELFF.

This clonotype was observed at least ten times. The CDR3 is CASSAPSEETQYF. The DNA of the CDR3 is TGTGCCAGTAGCGCCCCCAGTGAAGAGACCCAGTACTTC. The chain uses TRBV19 and TRBJ2-5, with D hard to call. V shed 6 bases and J shed 3 bases, with 11 bases lying between them. The germline V gene encodes CDR1 LNHDA and CDR2 SQIVND (reference sequence). The CDR3 is 13 residues long. The full variable domain, completed using reference TRBV19 and TRBJ2-5, is DGGITQSPKYLFRKEGQNVTLSCEQNLNHDAMYWYRQDPGQGLRLIYYSQIVNDFQKGDIAEGYSVSREKKESFPLTVTSAQKNPTAFYLCASSAPSEETQYFGPGTRLLVL.

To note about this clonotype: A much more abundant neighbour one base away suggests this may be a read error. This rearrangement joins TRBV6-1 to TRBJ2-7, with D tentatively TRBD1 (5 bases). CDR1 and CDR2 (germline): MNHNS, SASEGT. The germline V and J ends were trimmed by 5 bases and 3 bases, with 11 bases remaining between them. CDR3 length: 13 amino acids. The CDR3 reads CASSQAGFYEQYF. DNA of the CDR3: TGTGCCAGCAGTCAGGCAGGGTTCTACGAGCAGTACTTC.

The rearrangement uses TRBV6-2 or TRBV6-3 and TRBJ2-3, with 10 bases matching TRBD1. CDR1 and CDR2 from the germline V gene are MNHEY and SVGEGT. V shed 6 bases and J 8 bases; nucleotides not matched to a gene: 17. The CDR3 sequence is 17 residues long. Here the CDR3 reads CASSSISWDRGSGTQYF. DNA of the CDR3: TGTGCCAGCAGCTCCATATCTTGGGACAGGGGATCTGGTACGCAGTATTTT.

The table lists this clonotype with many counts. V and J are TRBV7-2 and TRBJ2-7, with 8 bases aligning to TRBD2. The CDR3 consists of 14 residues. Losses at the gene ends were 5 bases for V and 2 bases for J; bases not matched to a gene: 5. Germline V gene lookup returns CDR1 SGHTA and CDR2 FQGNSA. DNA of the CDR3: TGTGCCAGCAGCCCCGGGCGGGGGGCCTACGAGCAGTACTTC. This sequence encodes CASSPGRGAYEQYF.

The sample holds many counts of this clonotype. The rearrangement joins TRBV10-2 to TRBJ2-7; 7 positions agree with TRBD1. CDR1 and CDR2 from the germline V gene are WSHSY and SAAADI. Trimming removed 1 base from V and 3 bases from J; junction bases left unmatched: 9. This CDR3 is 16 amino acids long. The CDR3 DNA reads TGCGCCAGCAGTGAGTGGGGGACAGACTATGGCTACGAGCAGTACTTC. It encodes CASSEWGTDYGYEQYF.